The clone carrying this T cell receptor (beta chain) showed up just once. Its antigen is unknown. Germline CDR1 SNHLY, CDR2 FYNNEI. This CDR3 contains 16 residues. V shed 5 bases and J 6 bases; nucleotides not matched to a gene: 10. The data derive from a study of identifying expanded T cells in peripheral blood. Study-level points and caveats: About 1.2 clones differed between technical replicates, versus about 15 and 19 over time.

Sequencing was performed with immunoSEQ multiplex PCR; in TCRdb, only in-frame clones are kept and a portion is missing. The table shows tens of thousands of clones, with roughly 84% occurring only once. The sample taken for sequencing was blood. The clonotype comes from a person aged 18 to 75 in good health. The chain joins TRBV2 to TRBJ2-2, with 9 bases matching TRBD1. CDR3 amino acids: CASSPSRTGASGELFF. CDR3 nucleotides: TGTGCCAGCAGTCCTAGCCGGACAGGGGCGTCCGGGGAGCTGTTTTTT.